This TCR beta chain was obtained from a study of blood T cell repertoires in COVID-19 (dated by TCRdb to 2020 to 2022). About the investigation overall: Samples from collaborators originated in the United States, Italy and Spain and spanned both the acute and convalescent phases of COVID-19. The repertoires were released in a freely available public database intended as a resource for research on the immune response to SARS-CoV-2. The material from the prospective study consisted of cDNA or gDNA derived from T cells, B-cell-depleted T cells, or PBMCs. The samples were drawn from the first 160 participants of the ongoing ImmuneRACE study and from some 1,300 subjects provided by 6 global collaborators. HLA class I and class II types, where available, came from metadata supplied by the sample provider rather than from assay-based typing. The dataset comprised deeply sampled blood TCRbeta repertoires from subjects exposed to, actively infected with, or recovered from COVID-19. The sample metadata nearly always contained a de-identified subject ID, COVID-19 status, age in years and sex.

Details on this clone: The antigen it recognizes is unknown. Within one base of it there is no much larger clone, and no base qualities were kept.

At one collaborating source in Seattle, patients were enrolled during active infection and were followed longitudinally through the course of disease. Whole blood was collected in K2EDTA tubes by collaborating institutions according to the institutions' own protocols. Collaborator samples were shipped for TCRbeta analysis as frozen whole blood, isolated PBMCs, or DNA extracted from either sample type. Paper-wide results and their limitations: The amount of clinical and demographic metadata varied by source and participant and was provided uncurated.

V is cut back by 8 bases and J by 3 bases, with 8 bases in the junction unmatched. The CDR3 holds 16 amino acids from the cysteine to the phenylalanine. Only the CDR3 portion is preserved as DNA: 48 bases, with reading frame beginning at the first base. The germline V gene provides CDR1 SNHLY and CDR2 FYNNEI. TCRbeta CDR3 regions were amplified from genomic DNA using the immunoSEQ Assay, a bias-controlled multiplex PCR. For the original study's pipeline: Within the assay, amplification of reference gene primers was used to estimate how many nucleated cells each sample contained. Sequence reads were collapsed and filtered to measure the absolute abundance of every unique TCRbeta CDR3 rearrangement. Productive Simpson clonality was computed per sample as the square root of Simpson's diversity index over productive rearrangements. The table comes from immuneACCESS by way of TCRdb, which keeps in-frame sequences with V and J called. Part of the clones is missing from these tables; in studies checked, under half for an unresolved V gene and the rest for unknown reasons. The DNA was the basis for D and trimming; V, J and clone size are from that table. For this sample the table gives some 200,000 clones, of which less than 90% were detected only once. More than 9% of the sample is taken by the ten largest.

This receptor chain uses TRBV2 and TRBJ2-1; 12 middle bases align to TRBD2. This receptor was taken from a woman older than 75 with COVID-19, enrolled during active disease. Sequencing was done on a sample of peripheral blood. The CDR3 region reads CASRAPSGGVYNEQFF. The DNA sequence is as follows: TGTGCCAGCCGGGCCCCTAGCGGGGGGGTCTACAATGAGCAGTTCTTC.